The next 2 T cell receptor beta chains were all read from a single sample in a study of CD8+ T cells in alopecia areata. Reverse transcription of extracted RNA yielded cDNA, which provided the sequencing template. Method: immunoSEQ multiplex PCR; TCRdb's copy keeps in-frame clones and lacks some. The repertoire holds 95,000 to 150,000 clones, with approximately 57% as singletons. The treatment was: oral pan-JAK inhibitor, 5-10 mg twice daily. The specimen was CD4+ T cells sorted from blood, collected at week 4, from a patient treated with tofacitinib. These receptors were taken from a human donor with alopecia areata.

The V and J genes are TRBV2 and TRBJ2-1, with 10 positions matching TRBD1. Germline lookup yields CDR1 SNHLY and CDR2 FYNNEI. The J segment lost 3 bases and the V segment lost 7 bases, leaving 6 bases of the junction unmatched. This CDR3 spans 15 amino acids. This CDR3 is CASTFGQGVYNEQFF. The CDR3 DNA follows: TGTGCCAGCACCTTCGGACAGGGGGTCTACAATGAGCAGTTCTTC.

This clone has more than one count but fewer than ten. The rearrangement joins TRBV7-2 to TRBJ2-3, with D possibly matching TRBD1 (5 bases). The germline V and J ends were trimmed by 4 bases and 6 bases, with 20 bases remaining between them. CDR1 and CDR2 from the germline V gene are SGHTA and FQGNSA. The CDR3 has 16 residues. The CDR3 DNA reads as TGTGCCAGCAGCTCCGACAGTCCCGACCCCCTTGATACGCAGTATTTT. This translates into CASSSDSPDPLDTQYF.